This TCR beta chain was captured in a study of CD8 T cells in ankylosing spondylitis. Construction of TCR beta libraries was performed using quantitative 5'-RACE with molecular barcodes. TCRdb re-called the 5' RACE reads through MiXCR, storing one row per CDR3 protein. The top ten clones hold roughly 3.3% of a sample with about 130,000 distinct CDR3 sequences, about a tenth of them seen once. The TCR originated in a male donor with ankylosing spondylitis or in good health (not recorded which). Sequencing was carried out using blood, either unsorted or a sorted T cell fraction (not recorded which).

The CDR3 sequence is CASSGDRDSGANVLTF. The DNA of the CDR3 is TGTGCCAGCTCGGGGGACAGGGACTCTGGGGCCAACGTCCTGACTTTC. The rearrangement joins TRBV12-3 or TRBV12-4 to TRBJ2-6, with 9 bases aligning to TRBD1. CDR3 length: 16 amino acids. With V trimmed by 8 bases and J by 0 bases, 5 bases remained unmatched.